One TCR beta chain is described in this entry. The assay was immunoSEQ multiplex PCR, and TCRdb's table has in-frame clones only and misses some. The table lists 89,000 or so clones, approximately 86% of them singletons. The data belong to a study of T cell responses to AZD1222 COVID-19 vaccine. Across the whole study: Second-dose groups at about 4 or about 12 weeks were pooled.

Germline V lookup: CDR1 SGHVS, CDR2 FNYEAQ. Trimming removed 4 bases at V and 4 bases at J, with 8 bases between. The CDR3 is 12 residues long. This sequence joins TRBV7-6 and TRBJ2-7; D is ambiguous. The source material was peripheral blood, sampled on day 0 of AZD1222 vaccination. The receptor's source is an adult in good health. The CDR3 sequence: CASSSNAYEQYF. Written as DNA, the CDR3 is TGTGCCAGCAGCTCGAACGCGTACGAGCAGTACTTC.